One sample yielded the 13 T cell receptor beta chains listed below, sequenced in a study of cytomegalovirus exposure and HLA in healthy donors. Primers included in the PCR were 60 Vbeta and 13 Jbeta primers. The assay was immunoSEQ multiplex PCR, and TCRdb's table has in-frame clones only and misses some. The profile covers about 110,000 clones, with less than 70% appearing a single time and roughly 5.9% taken by the ten largest. Sequencing input: PBMCs. Receptor source: a woman aged 70-85 years in good health and CMV-seropositive.

The chain has TRBV6-5 and TRBJ2-1; no definite D call. This CDR3 has 13 residues. The ends were cut back, 6 bases at V and 0 bases at J, with 6 bases in the middle. The germline V gene encodes CDR1 MNHEY and CDR2 SVGAGI. CDR3 loop: CASRTISYNEQFF. In DNA, the CDR3 is TGTGCCAGCAGAACTATCTCCTACAATGAGCAGTTCTTC.

This chain links TRBV11-2 with TRBJ2-2; the D gene is possibly TRBD1 (7 bases). The V gene lost 6 bases and the J gene lost 1 base, with 18 bases spanning the gap. The germline V gene encodes CDR1 SGHAT and CDR2 FQNNGV. This CDR3 region has 17 residues. Here the CDR3 reads CASRSVGGQLNTGELFF. Here the CDR3 DNA reads TGTGCCAGCAGATCCGTCGGGGGACAGTTGAACACCGGGGAGCTGTTTTTT. The full variable domain, its missing parts supplied by reference TRBV11-2 and TRBJ2-2, is EAGVAQSPRYKIIEKRQSVAFWCNPISGHATLYWYQQILGQGPKLLIQFQNNGVVDDSQLPKDRFSAERLKGVDSTLKIQPAKLEDSAVYLCASRSVGGQLNTGELFFGEGSRLTVL.

The V call is TRBV6-5, the J call TRBJ1-2; 7 bases match TRBD1. The CDR3 is made up of 15 amino acids. V gave up 4 bases and J gave up 0 bases; unmatched junction bases: 5. Germline CDR1 MNHEY, CDR2 SVGAGI. The CDR3 sequence: CASSSPGQSNYGYTF. The CDR3 DNA is TGTGCCAGCAGTTCGCCGGGACAGTCTAACTATGGCTACACCTTC.

The chain joins TRBV7-9 to TRBJ1-4; 9 nucleotides match TRBD1. The CDR3 contains 15 residues. Per germline, CDR1 SEHNR and CDR2 FQNEAQ (reference sequence). With 5 bases clipped from V and 8 bases from J, the junction kept 9 bases outside the gene matches. CDR3 sequence (DNA): TGTGCCAGCAGCCCGCTACAGGGGGCAGGGGAAAAACTGTTTTTT. This translates into CASSPLQGAGEKLFF.

The chain recombines TRBV19 with TRBJ1-1, with TRBD1 identical over 7 bases. In germline, CDR1 is LNHDA, CDR2 SQIVND (reference sequence). The CDR3 covers 14 residues. The trim removed 1 base at V and 7 bases at J, leaving 6 bases unmatched. The CDR3 bases are TGTGCCAGTAGTATAGGGAGGGGACAGAATGAAGCTTTCTTT. It specifies CASSIGRGQNEAFF.

CDR3: CASSQTYEQYF. In DNA, the CDR3 is TGCGCCAGCAGTCAAACCTACGAGCAGTACTTC. This sequence joins TRBV10-2 and TRBJ2-7; D is ambiguous. V lost 5 bases and J lost 2, with 4 bases in between. The CDR3 spans 11 residues. Germline CDR1 reads WSHSY; CDR2 reads SAAADI.

This clone appeared a few times. The chain uses TRBV5-5 and TRBJ1-1; D gene ambiguous. V gave up 0 bases and J gave up 3 bases, with 9 bases separating them. The length of the CDR3 is 14 residues. Germline CDR1 SGHKS, CDR2 YYEKEE (reference sequence). CDR3 in amino acids: CASSLASGDTEAFF. The CDR3 region has the DNA TGTGCCAGCAGCTTGGCCTCCGGGGACACTGAAGCTTTCTTT. The full variable domain, rest sourced from reference TRBV5-5 and TRBJ1-1, is DAGVTQSPTHLIKTRGQQVTLRCSPISGHKSVSWYQQVLGQGPQFIFQYYEKEERGRGNFPDRFSARQFPNYSSELNVNALLLGDSALYLCASSLASGDTEAFFGQGTRLTVV.

This clone came up a few times. V is TRBV28 and J is TRBJ1-2, with D unresolved. Germline V gene sequence: CDR1 MDHEN, CDR2 SYDVKM. The CDR3 is 15 residues long. The ends were cut back, 5 bases at V and 0 bases at J, with 13 bases in the middle. This CDR3 reads CASSLMTPPNYGYTF. CDR3 sequence (DNA): TGTGCCAGCAGTCTTATGACACCTCCTAACTATGGCTACACCTTC.

This CDR3 is CASSYFGSEAFF. Written as DNA, the CDR3 is TGTGCCAGCAGTTACTTCGGGAGTGAAGCTTTCTTT. The rearrangement uses TRBV6-5 and TRBJ1-1; D not certain. V lost 1 base and J lost 7, with 7 bases in between. The CDR3 length is 12 residues. CDR1 and CDR2 (germline): MNHEY, SVGAGI.

This chain uses TRBV19 with TRBJ2-3, with TRBD1 identical over 8 bases. The CDR3 is 14 amino acids. Germline CDR1 LNHDA, CDR2 SQIVND (reference sequence). V lost 6 bases, J lost 2 bases, and 4 bases stayed unmatched. CDR3 amino acids: CASRGQASTDTQYF. As DNA, the CDR3 is TGTGCCAGTAGGGGACAGGCGTCCACAGATACGCAGTATTTT.

The genes are TRBV4-3 and TRBJ1-4; no definite D call. In germline, CDR1 is LGHNA, CDR2 YSLEER. V dropped 0 bases and J dropped 2 bases, with 16 bases sitting between them. CDR3 length equals 18 residues. CDR3 sequence (DNA): TGCGCCAGCAGCCAAGATCTATACGGAGGATCGACTAATGAAAAACTGTTTTTT. Its translation: CASSQDLYGGSTNEKLFF.

V and J are TRBV9 and TRBJ2-1; 11 bases are shared with TRBD2. Germline assignment: CDR1 SGDLS and CDR2 YYNGEE. J gave up 5 bases and V 4 bases, and 5 bases lay outside the gene matches. The CDR3 totals 15 residues. CDR3 in amino acids: CASSPLAGGNNEQFF. CDR3 nucleotide sequence: TGTGCCAGCAGCCCTCTAGCGGGGGGCAACAATGAGCAGTTCTTC.

The genes are TRBV11-2 and TRBJ2-5; D may be TRBD1 (6 bases). Germline V CDR1 and CDR2: SGHAT, FQNNGV. Deletions cut 5 bases from V and 0 bases from J, with 7 bases between. This CDR3 comprises 13 residues. Here the CDR3 reads CASSGQYQETQYF. The CDR3 DNA sequence: TGTGCCAGCAGCGGACAGTACCAAGAGACCCAGTACTTC. Combining the CDR3 with reference TRBV11-2 and TRBJ2-5 gives the whole variable domain EAGVAQSPRYKIIEKRQSVAFWCNPISGHATLYWYQQILGQGPKLLIQFQNNGVVDDSQLPKDRFSAERLKGVDSTLKIQPAKLEDSAVYLCASSGQYQETQYFGPGTRLLVL.